This T cell receptor beta chain is drawn from a study of radiotherapy plus CTLA-4 blockade in lung cancer. Study details: Patients showed objective responses in under 20% of cases, and disease control was achieved by around 30%.

Remarks on this clone: What it recognizes is unknown.

Chemo-refractory metastatic non-small-cell lung cancer patients were treated with focal radiation plus CTLA-4 blockade with ipilimumab. Germline assignment: CDR1 MNHNS and CDR2 SASEGT. CDR3 size: 14 residues. Trimming took 6 bases from V and 2 from J; bases not matched to a gene: 4. The study's findings and limits: Early clonal dynamics of blood T cells, together with interferon-beta, were reported as the best response predictor. In blood, TCR clones derived from the tumor expanded after radiotherapy plus ipilimumab.

The table came from immunoSEQ multiplex PCR; TCRdb's copy has only in-frame clones and leaves some out. The sample includes approximately 75,000 clones, over 65% of them seen just once. The chain uses TRBV6-1 and TRBJ2-3; TRBD1 agrees at 8 bases. The sequence was collected from a human donor with non-small cell lung cancer who had a complete response to radiotherapy plus ipilimumab. The specimen was peripheral blood, collected from a patient treated with radiotherapy plus ipilimumab. CDR3 loop: CASSRTGTTDTQYF. The CDR3 coding sequence is TGTGCCAGCAGCAGGACAGGGACCACAGATACGCAGTATTTT.